This T cell receptor (beta chain) was identified in a study of blood T cell repertoires in COVID-19. Overall study context: Samples representing acute and convalescent COVID-19 were sourced from the United States, Italy and Spain. PBMCs, B-cell-depleted T cells, or T cells were the source of the cDNA or gDNA that made up the material.

Methods used by the authors: Estimated nucleated cell counts came from reference gene primer amplification. Using immunoSEQ multiplex PCR, the repertoire was profiled, and TCRdb retains in-frame clones only, with some absent. V and J calls and clone size are given by that table; D and trimming were obtained from the DNA. The profile shows 300,000 to 350,000 clones, more than 80% of them singletons. While infection was still active, Seattle patients were enrolled and then followed longitudinally. CDR1 SEHNR and CDR2 FQNEAQ come from the germline V gene (reference sequence). V dropped 5 bases and J dropped 1 base, with 11 bases sitting between them. CDR3 size: 14 residues.

The J gene is TRBJ2-5, the V gene TRBV7-9, with TRBD1 as a possible D gene (5 bases). This clonotype originated in a woman between 25 and 40 years old with COVID-19, enrolled during active disease. The source material was peripheral blood. The CDR3 reads CASSDRATQETQYF. In DNA, the CDR3 is TGTGCCAGCAGCGACAGAGCTACCCAAGAGACCCAGTACTTC.